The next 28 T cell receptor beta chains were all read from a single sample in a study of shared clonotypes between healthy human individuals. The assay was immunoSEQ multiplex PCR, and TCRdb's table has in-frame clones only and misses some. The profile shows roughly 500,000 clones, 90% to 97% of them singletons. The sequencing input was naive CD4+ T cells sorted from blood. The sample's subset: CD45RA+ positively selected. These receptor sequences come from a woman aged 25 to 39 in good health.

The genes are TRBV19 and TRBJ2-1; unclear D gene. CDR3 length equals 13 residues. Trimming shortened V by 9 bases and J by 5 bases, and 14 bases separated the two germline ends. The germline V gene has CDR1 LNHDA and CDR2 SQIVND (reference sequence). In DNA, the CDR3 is TGTGCCAGCCGTGCGTTGGTCCACAATGAGCAGTTCTTC. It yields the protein CASRALVHNEQFF.

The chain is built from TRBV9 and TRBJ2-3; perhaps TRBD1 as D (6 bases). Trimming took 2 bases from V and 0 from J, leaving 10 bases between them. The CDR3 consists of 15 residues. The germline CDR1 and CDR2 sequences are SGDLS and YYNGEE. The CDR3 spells CASSVRTVSTDTQYF. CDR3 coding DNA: TGTGCCAGCAGCGTTCGGACAGTTAGCACAGATACGCAGTATTTT.

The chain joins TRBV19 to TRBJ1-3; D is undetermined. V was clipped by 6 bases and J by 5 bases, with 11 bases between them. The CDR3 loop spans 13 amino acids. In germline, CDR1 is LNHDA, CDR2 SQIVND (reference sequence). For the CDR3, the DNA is TGTGCCAGTAGGGACCACGGGAGAAACACCATATATTTT. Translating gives CASRDHGRNTIYF.

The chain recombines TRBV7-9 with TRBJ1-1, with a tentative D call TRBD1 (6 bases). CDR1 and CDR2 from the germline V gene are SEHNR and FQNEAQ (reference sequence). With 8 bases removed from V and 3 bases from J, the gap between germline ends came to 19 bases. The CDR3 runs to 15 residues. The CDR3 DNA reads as TGTGCCAGCGGGCGGTATCTCGGGGGGCACACTGAAGCTTTCTTT. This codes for CASGRYLGGHTEAFF.

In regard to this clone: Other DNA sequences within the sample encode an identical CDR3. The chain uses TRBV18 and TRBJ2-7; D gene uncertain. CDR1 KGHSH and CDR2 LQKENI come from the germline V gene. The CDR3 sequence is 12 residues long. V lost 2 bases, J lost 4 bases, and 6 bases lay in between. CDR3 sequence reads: CASSPGSYEQYF. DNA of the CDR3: TGTGCCAGCTCACCAGGTTCTTACGAGCAGTACTTC.

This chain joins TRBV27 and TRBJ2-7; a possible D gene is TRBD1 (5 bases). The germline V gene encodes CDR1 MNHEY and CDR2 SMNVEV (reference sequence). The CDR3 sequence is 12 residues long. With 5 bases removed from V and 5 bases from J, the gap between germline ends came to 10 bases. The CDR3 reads CASSGAGNEQYF. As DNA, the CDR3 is TGTGCCAGCAGTGGGGCAGGGAACGAGCAGTACTTC.

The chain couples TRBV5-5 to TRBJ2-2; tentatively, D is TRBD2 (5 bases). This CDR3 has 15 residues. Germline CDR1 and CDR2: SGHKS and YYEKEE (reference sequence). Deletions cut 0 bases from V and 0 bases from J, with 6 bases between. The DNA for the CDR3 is TGTGCCAGCAGCTTGGGAGGGACGAACACCGGGGAGCTGTTTTTT. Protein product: CASSLGGTNTGELFF.

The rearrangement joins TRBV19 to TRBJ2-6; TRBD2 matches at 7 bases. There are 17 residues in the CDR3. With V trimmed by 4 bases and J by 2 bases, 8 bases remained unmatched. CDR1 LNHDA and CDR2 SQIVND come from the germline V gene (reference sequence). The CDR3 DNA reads TGTGCCAGTAGTAGGGGGGAGGGTATAGCTGGGGCCAACGTCCTGACTTTC. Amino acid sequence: CASSRGEGIAGANVLTF.

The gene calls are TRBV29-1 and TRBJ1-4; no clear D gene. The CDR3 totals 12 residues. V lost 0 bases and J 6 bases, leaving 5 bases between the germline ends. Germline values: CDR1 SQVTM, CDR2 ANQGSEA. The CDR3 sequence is CSVEDPHEKLFF. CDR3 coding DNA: TGCAGCGTTGAAGATCCGCATGAAAAACTGTTTTTT. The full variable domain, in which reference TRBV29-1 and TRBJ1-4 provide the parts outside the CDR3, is SAVISQKPSRDICQRGTSLTIQCQVDSQVTMMFWYRQQPGQSLTLIATANQGSEATYESGFVIDKFPISRPNLTFSTLTVSNMSPEDSSIYLCSVEDPHEKLFFGSGTQLSVL.

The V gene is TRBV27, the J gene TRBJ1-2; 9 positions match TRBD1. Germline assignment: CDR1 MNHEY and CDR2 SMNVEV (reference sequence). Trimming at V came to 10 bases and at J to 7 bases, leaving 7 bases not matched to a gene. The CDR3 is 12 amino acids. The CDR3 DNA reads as TGTGCCACCCAGACAGGGGGGACTGGCTACACCTTC. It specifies CATQTGGTGYTF.

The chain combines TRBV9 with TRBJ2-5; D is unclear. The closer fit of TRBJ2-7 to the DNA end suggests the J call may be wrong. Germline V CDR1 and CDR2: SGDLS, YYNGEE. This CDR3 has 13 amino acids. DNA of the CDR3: TGTGCCAGCAGCGGGGGTAACTCCTACGAGCAGTACTTC. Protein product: CASSGGNSYEQYF.

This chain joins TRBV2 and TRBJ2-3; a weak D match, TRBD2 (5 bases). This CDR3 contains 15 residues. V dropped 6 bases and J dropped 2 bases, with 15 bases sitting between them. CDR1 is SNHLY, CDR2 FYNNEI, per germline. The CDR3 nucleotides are TGTGCCAGCAGCGCTGAAAGGACTGTCACAGATACGCAGTATTTT. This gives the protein CASSAERTVTDTQYF.

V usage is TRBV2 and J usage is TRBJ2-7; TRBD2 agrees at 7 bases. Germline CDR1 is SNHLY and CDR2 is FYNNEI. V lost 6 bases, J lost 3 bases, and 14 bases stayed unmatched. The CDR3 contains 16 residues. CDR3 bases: TGTGCCAGCAGGGAACGGTGGCGGGAGAAAATCTACGAGCAGTACTTC. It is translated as CASRERWREKIYEQYF.

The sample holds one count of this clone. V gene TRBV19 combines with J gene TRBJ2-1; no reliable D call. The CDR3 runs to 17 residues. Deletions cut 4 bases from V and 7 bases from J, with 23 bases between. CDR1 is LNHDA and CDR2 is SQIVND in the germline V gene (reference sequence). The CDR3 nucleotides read TGTGCCAGTAGTAAGACCTTACCGCGTTCGGTTTATAATGAGCAGTTCTTC. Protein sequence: CASSKTLPRSVYNEQFF.

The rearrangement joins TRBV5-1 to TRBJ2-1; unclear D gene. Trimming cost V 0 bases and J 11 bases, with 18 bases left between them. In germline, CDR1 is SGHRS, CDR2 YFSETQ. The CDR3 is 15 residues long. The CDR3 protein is CASSLAPASTMQQFF. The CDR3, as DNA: TGCGCCAGCAGCTTGGCCCCCGCGTCTACAATGCAGCAGTTCTTC.

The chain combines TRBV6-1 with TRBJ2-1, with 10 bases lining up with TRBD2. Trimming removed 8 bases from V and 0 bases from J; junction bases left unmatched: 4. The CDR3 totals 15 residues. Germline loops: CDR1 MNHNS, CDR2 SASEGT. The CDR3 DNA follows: TGTGCCAGCCTAGCGGGAGACCCCTCCTACAATGAGCAGTTCTTC. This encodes CASLAGDPSYNEQFF.

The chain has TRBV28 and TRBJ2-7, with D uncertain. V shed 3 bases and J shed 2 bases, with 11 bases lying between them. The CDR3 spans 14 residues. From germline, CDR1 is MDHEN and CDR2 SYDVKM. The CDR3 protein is CASSFGWVPYEQYF. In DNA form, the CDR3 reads TGTGCCAGCAGTTTTGGCTGGGTCCCCTACGAGCAGTACTTC.

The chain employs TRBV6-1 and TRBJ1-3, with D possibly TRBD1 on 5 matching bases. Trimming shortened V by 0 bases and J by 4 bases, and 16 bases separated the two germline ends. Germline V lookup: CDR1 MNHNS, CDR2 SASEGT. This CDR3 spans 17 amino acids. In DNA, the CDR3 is TGTGCCAGCAGTGAAGCGTACGCCGGGACGGCGGGAAACACCATATATTTT. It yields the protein CASSEAYAGTAGNTIYF.

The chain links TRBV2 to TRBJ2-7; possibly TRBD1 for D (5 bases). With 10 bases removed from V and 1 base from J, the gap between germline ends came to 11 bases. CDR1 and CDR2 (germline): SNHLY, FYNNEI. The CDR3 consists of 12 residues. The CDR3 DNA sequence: TGTGCCATCAGAAAGGGGTCCTACGAGCAGTACTTC. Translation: CAIRKGSYEQYF.

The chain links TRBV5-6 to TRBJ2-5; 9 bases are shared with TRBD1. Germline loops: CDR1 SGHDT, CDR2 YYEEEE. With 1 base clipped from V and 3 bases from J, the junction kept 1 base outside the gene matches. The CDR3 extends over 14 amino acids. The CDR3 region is CASSLWTGEETQYF. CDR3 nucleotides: TGTGCCAGCAGCTTGTGGACAGGGGAAGAGACCCAGTACTTC.

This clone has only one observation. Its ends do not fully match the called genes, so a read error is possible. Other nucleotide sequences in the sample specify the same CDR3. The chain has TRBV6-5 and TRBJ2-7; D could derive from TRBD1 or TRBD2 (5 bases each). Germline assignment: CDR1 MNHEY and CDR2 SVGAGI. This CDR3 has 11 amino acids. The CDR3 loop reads CASSQGTREYF. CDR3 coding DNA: TGTGCCAGCAGTCAGGGCACCAGGGAGTATTTC.

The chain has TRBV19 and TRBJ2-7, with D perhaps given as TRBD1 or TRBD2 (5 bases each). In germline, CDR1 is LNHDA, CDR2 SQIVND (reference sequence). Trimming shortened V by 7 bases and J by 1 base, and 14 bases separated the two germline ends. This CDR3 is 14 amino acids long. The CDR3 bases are TGTGCCAGTAATCGTGGGACGGATTCCTACGAGCAGTACTTC. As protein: CASNRGTDSYEQYF.

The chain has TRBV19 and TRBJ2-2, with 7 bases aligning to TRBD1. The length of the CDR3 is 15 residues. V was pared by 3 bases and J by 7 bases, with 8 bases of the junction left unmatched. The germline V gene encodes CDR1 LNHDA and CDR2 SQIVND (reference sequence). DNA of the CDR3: TGTGCCAGTAGTATGGACAGGAGTAGTCGCGGGGAGCTGTTTTTT. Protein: CASSMDRSSRGELFF.

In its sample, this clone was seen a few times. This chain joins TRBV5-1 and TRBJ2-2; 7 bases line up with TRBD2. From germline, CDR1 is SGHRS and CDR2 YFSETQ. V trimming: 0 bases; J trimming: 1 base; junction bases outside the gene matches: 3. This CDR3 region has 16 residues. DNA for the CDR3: TGCGCCAGCAGCTTGGCTCCTAGCGGGAACACCGGGGAGCTGTTTTTT. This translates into CASSLAPSGNTGELFF. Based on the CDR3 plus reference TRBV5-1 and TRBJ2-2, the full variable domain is KAGVTQTPRYLIKTRGQQVTLSCSPISGHRSVSWYQQTPGQGLQFLFEYFSETQRNKGNFPGRFSGRQFSNSRSEMNVSTLELGDSALYLCASSLAPSGNTGELFFGEGSRLTVL.

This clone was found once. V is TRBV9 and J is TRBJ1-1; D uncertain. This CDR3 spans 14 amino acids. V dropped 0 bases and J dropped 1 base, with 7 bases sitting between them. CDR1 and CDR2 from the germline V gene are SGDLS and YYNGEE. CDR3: CASSVVGTNTEAFF. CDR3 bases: TGTGCCAGCAGCGTAGTTGGAACGAACACTGAAGCTTTCTTT.

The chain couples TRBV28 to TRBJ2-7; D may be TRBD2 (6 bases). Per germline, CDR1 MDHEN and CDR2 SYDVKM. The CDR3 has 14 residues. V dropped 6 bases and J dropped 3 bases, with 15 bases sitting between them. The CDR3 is CASSLWRDIYEQYF. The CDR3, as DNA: TGTGCCAGCAGCCTCTGGCGGGATATCTACGAGCAGTACTTC.

The chain's CDR3 is CASSLAPPNTGELFF. The DNA for the CDR3 is TGCGCCAGCAGCTTGGCACCCCCGAACACCGGGGAGCTGTTTTTT. The J gene is TRBJ2-2, the V gene TRBV5-1; D not resolved. This CDR3 region has 15 residues. V lost 0 bases and J 0 bases, leaving 6 bases between the germline ends. Germline V CDR1 and CDR2: SGHRS, YFSETQ.

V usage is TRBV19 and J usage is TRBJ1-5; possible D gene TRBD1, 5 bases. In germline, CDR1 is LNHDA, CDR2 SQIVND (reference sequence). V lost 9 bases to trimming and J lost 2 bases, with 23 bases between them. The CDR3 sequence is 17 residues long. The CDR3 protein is CASLRDGAAWGNQPQHF. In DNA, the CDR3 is TGTGCCAGCCTCCGGGACGGTGCCGCTTGGGGCAATCAGCCCCAGCATTTT.